One sample yielded the 25 T cell receptor beta chains listed below, sequenced in a study of CD8+CD57+ T cells in acquired aplastic anemia. CDR3 and TCR beta VDJ profiling relied on genomic DNA as the template. Using its own MiXCR run on the reads, TCRdb lists one record per CDR3 protein. The sample lists around 200,000 distinct CDR3 sequences, about 59% occurring once. What was sequenced was sorted CD4+, CD8+, or CD8+CD57+ T cells (not recorded which) from PBMCs. The receptors were sampled from a human donor in good health.

CDR3 residues: CASSNGDGWGEQYF. The CDR3 DNA reads as TGCGCCAGCAGCAATGGGGACGGCTGGGGAGAGCAGTACTTC. This chain joins TRBV5-1 and TRBJ2-7; D may match TRBD1 or TRBD2 (5 bases each). Germline assignment: CDR1 SGHRS and CDR2 YFSETQ. CDR3 length equals 14 residues. Trimming took 4 bases from V and 7 from J, leaving 18 bases between them.

As concerns this clonotype: Sequence at one end of the junction differs from germline and may be a read error. The chain has TRBV5-1 and TRBJ2-2; 12 nucleotides agree with TRBD2. This CDR3 contains 12 residues. Germline CDR1 is SGHRS and CDR2 is YFSETQ. CDR3 DNA sequence: TGCGCCAGCAGCTGGACTAGCGGGGAGCTGCTTTTT. Protein: CASSWTSGELLF. The full variable domain, its missing parts supplied by reference TRBV5-1 and TRBJ2-2, is KAGVTQTPRYLIKTRGQQVTLSCSPISGHRSVSWYQQTPGQGLQFLFEYFSETQRNKGNFPGRFSGRQFSNSRSEMNVSTLELGDSALYLCASSWTSGELLFGEGSRLTVL.

This chain connects TRBV9 to TRBJ2-3; D is perhaps TRBD2 (7 bases). CDR1 SGDLS and CDR2 YYNGEE come from the germline V gene. The CDR3 spans 14 residues. V was cut by 0 bases and J by 7 bases, with 12 bases left in between. The CDR3 sequence is CASSVGGGRNTQYF. DNA for the CDR3: TGTGCCAGCAGCGTAGGGGGGGGCAGGAATACGCAGTATTTT.

The genes are TRBV24-1 and TRBJ2-3; TRBD1 matches at 8 bases. The junction had 7 bases not matched to a gene; V was cut back by 4 bases and J by 2 bases. The CDR3 is made up of 16 amino acids. The germline CDR1 and CDR2 sequences are KGHDR and SFDVKD. CDR3 coding DNA: TGTGCCACCAGTGACCGCAGGGGGCGCCCCACAGATACGCAGTATTTT. Translation gives CATSDRRGRPTDTQYF.

The rearrangement joins TRBV7-9 to TRBJ1-4; D not resolved. The germline V and J ends were trimmed by 4 bases and 8 bases, with 26 bases remaining between them. The CDR3 consists of 18 residues. CDR1 and CDR2 from the germline V gene are SEHNR and FQNEAQ (reference sequence). CDR3 in amino acids: CASSSIPLSLLSGEKLFF. DNA of the CDR3: TGTGCCAGCAGCTCCATACCCCTAAGTCTCTTAAGCGGGGAAAAACTGTTTTTT.

In this sample, this clonotype turned up a few times. The chain joins TRBV29-1 to TRBJ2-1, with 9 bases fitting TRBD2. The CDR3 has 14 residues. J was trimmed by 6 bases and V by 7 bases; bases with no gene match: 10. The germline V gene encodes CDR1 SQVTM and CDR2 ANQGSEA. In nucleotides, the CDR3 is TGCAGCGCTAGAACACTAGCGGGTTTCAATGAGCAGTTCTTC. It is translated as CSARTLAGFNEQFF.

This chain links TRBV20-1 with TRBJ2-7, with 9 bases identical to TRBD1. Losses at the gene ends were 6 bases for V and 3 bases for J; bases not matched to a gene: 9. This CDR3 has 14 amino acids. Looked up from germline, CDR1 is DFQATT and CDR2 is SNEGSKA (reference sequence). The CDR3 DNA reads TGCAGTGCCGAATGGGACAGGGATAACTACGAGCAGTACTTC. Protein product: CSAEWDRDNYEQYF.

V gene TRBV14 combines with J gene TRBJ2-3, with D possibly TRBD1 on 7 matching bases. The CDR3 is 16 amino acids. Germline lookup yields CDR1 SGHDN and CDR2 FVKESK. The V end lost 3 bases, the J end lost 4 bases, and 17 bases lay between the germline ends. The CDR3 region has the DNA TGTGCCAGCAGCCAGGTCGCTGGAGGGGGCGCAGATACGCAGTATTTT. Protein sequence: CASSQVAGGGADTQYF.

Worth noting for this clonotype: This is likely a read error, given that the CDR3 carries no conserved phenylalanine or tryptophan at its end. The V gene is TRBV5-1, the J gene TRBJ2-7, with D unclear. Germline assignment: CDR1 SGHRS and CDR2 YFSETQ. V lost 3 bases, J lost 3 bases, and 7 bases lay in between. The CDR3 extends over 12 amino acids. CDR3: CASSSTFYEQYL. CDR3 DNA: TGCGCCAGCAGCTCGACCTTCTACGAGCAGTACCTC.

This chain joins TRBV24-1 and TRBJ2-1; TRBD2 might be the D (6 bases). Germline values: CDR1 KGHDR, CDR2 SFDVKD. Trimming removed 0 bases from V and 0 bases from J, with 11 bases in between. The CDR3 length is 17 residues. CDR3 sequence reads: CATSDLGAGSSYNEQFF. The CDR3 DNA reads as TGTGCCACCAGTGATTTGGGAGCGGGCTCCTCCTACAATGAGCAGTTCTTC.

This clonotype was observed a handful of times. The chain has TRBV7-8 and TRBJ2-1; the D gene is possibly TRBD2 (5 bases). V dropped 0 bases and J dropped 4 bases, with 10 bases sitting between them. Germline assignment: CDR1 SGHVS and CDR2 FQNEAQ. The CDR3 length is 15 residues. CDR3 bases: TGTGCCAGCAGCTTAGCGGGAGTAGGTTACAATGAGCAGTTCTTC. Protein product: CASSLAGVGYNEQFF.

This clonotype showed up just a few times. The V and J genes are TRBV5-4 and TRBJ1-1; 7 bases align to TRBD1. Trimming cost V 3 bases and J 3 bases; bases outside gene matches: 8. This CDR3 has 15 residues. Germline V gene lookup returns CDR1 SGHNT and CDR2 YYREEE (reference sequence). CDR3 nucleotide sequence: TGTGCCAGCAGCTCGAGGGGGCAAGGGTACACTGAAGCTTTCTTT. Protein sequence: CASSSRGQGYTEAFF.

Worth noting for this clonotype: This clone may be a read error of a much larger clone one base away. The CDR3 DNA sequence: TGTGCCAGCAGTGAAGAAACCCCGGGACAGGAAGGATACGAGCAGTACTTC. Translation: CASSEETPGQEGYEQYF. The V gene is TRBV13, the J gene TRBJ2-7; 8 bases agree with TRBD1. CDR1 is PRHDT and CDR2 is FYEKMQ in the germline V gene (reference sequence). V gave up 6 bases and J gave up 4 bases; unmatched junction bases: 17. CDR3 length: 17 residues.

This clonotype was seen repeatedly, ten times or more. V gene TRBV11-1 combines with J gene TRBJ2-2; 9 bases fit TRBD2. Germline lookup yields CDR1 SGHAT and CDR2 FQDESV (reference sequence). The junction had 8 bases not matched to a gene; V was cut back by 2 bases and J by 1 base. CDR3 length: 18 residues. The DNA of the CDR3 is TGTGCCAGCAGCTTATCGCCCGGGACTAGCCAGAACACCGGGGAGCTGTTTTTT. Translating it yields CASSLSPGTSQNTGELFF.

CDR3 loop: CSARDILTGRLYGYTF. Written as DNA, the CDR3 is TGCAGTGCTAGAGATATATTGACAGGACGCCTCTATGGCTACACCTTC. This chain connects TRBV20-1 to TRBJ1-2; D perhaps matches TRBD1 (6 bases). Between the trimmed V and J ends, which lost 0 bases and 4 bases, there was a span of 18 bases. Germline V gene sequence: CDR1 DFQATT, CDR2 SNEGSKA (reference sequence). CDR3 size: 16 residues.

CDR3 bases: TGCAGCGTTGCTTCCGGGGCCAACGTCCTGACTTTC. It specifies CSVASGANVLTF. The chain links TRBV29-1 to TRBJ2-6; no clear D gene. This CDR3 is 12 amino acids long. Trimming cost V 4 bases and J 4 bases, with 5 bases left between them. Germline CDR1 is SQVTM and CDR2 is ANQGSEA. Based on the CDR3 plus reference TRBV29-1 and TRBJ2-6, the full variable domain is SAVISQKPSRDICQRGTSLTIQCQVDSQVTMMFWYRQQPGQSLTLIATANQGSEATYESGFVIDKFPISRPNLTFSTLTVSNMSPEDSSIYLCSVASGANVLTFGAGSRLTVL.

The gene calls are TRBV5-1 and TRBJ2-7, with D perhaps TRBD1 (6 bases). Trimming removed 0 bases at V and 7 bases at J, with 14 bases between. The CDR3 contains 14 residues. The germline V gene has CDR1 SGHRS and CDR2 YFSETQ. The CDR3 nucleotides read TGCGCCAGCAGCTTGGTTCAGGGGATAGGTGAGCAGTACTTC. Translated: CASSLVQGIGEQYF. Full variable domain (remainder filled in from reference TRBV5-1 and TRBJ2-7): KAGVTQTPRYLIKTRGQQVTLSCSPISGHRSVSWYQQTPGQGLQFLFEYFSETQRNKGNFPGRFSGRQFSNSRSEMNVSTLELGDSALYLCASSLVQGIGEQYFGPGTRLTVT.

J is TRBJ2-7 and V is TRBV9, with D perhaps given as TRBD1 or TRBD2 (5 bases each). V lost 0 bases, J lost 5 bases, and 6 bases lay in between. Looked up from germline, CDR1 is SGDLS and CDR2 is YYNGEE. The CDR3 is made up of 12 amino acids. The CDR3 region is CASSVAGHEQYF. The CDR3 DNA sequence: TGTGCCAGCAGCGTAGCGGGACACGAGCAGTACTTC.

The J gene is TRBJ2-7, the V gene TRBV10-3; 10 nucleotides match TRBD1. In germline, CDR1 is ENHRY, CDR2 SYGVKD. J was trimmed by 2 bases and V by 6 bases; bases with no gene match: 4. The CDR3 consists of 14 residues. The DNA for the CDR3 is TGTGCCATCAGGGTGGGACAGGGGACCTACGAGCAGTACTTC. Amino acid sequence: CAIRVGQGTYEQYF.

The rearrangement joins TRBV20-1 to TRBJ2-5, with D possibly matching TRBD2 (7 bases). The CDR3 is 14 amino acids. V lost 5 bases and J lost 2, with 15 bases in between. Germline V gene lookup returns CDR1 DFQATT and CDR2 SNEGSKA (reference sequence). CDR3 region: CSARGGGGQETQYF. CDR3 DNA: TGCAGTGCTCGTGGAGGGGGGGGGCAAGAGACCCAGTACTTC.

This clonotype was seen only a few times. The CDR3 nucleotides are TGTGCCAGCAGCCCAGAGGGGGCCAACGTCCTGACTTTC. This translates into CASSPEGANVLTF. The chain couples TRBV7-2 to TRBJ2-6, with D hard to call. The germline V gene has CDR1 SGHTA and CDR2 FQGNSA. V was trimmed by 5 bases and J by 4 bases, leaving 6 bases between them. The CDR3 totals 13 residues.

This rearrangement joins TRBV9 to TRBJ2-5; D possibly corresponds to TRBD1 (6 bases). Germline CDR1 SGDLS, CDR2 YYNGEE. V was pared by 4 bases and J by 2 bases, with 12 bases between. The CDR3 covers 14 residues. The CDR3, as DNA: TGTGCCAGCAGCACAGGGTCGCGGCAAGAGACCCAGTACTTC. Amino acids: CASSTGSRQETQYF.

This clonotype was counted at least ten times. The rearrangement uses TRBV10-3 and TRBJ2-1; the D gene is possibly TRBD1 (5 bases). This CDR3 contains 15 residues. Germline CDR1 and CDR2: ENHRY and SYGVKD. Deletions cut 2 bases from V and 0 bases from J, with 8 bases between. CDR3 coding DNA: TGTGCCATCAGTGAGGACAGCAGCTCCTACAATGAGCAGTTCTTC. Translation: CAISEDSSSYNEQFF.

In its sample, this clonotype was seen many times. The chain has TRBV5-8 and TRBJ1-5; the D is unclear. V lost 1 base and J 6 bases, leaving 11 bases between the germline ends. CDR3 length: 14 residues. Per the germline V gene, CDR1 is SGHTS and CDR2 is YDEGEE. CDR3 sequence (DNA): TGTGCCAGCAGCTTGTCGGGTTCGCCTCAGCCCCAGCATTTT. Its protein product is CASSLSGSPQPQHF.

This clonotype occurred a few times. The J gene is TRBJ1-1, the V gene TRBV5-1; D not certain. The CDR3 loop spans 12 amino acids. Germline assignment: CDR1 SGHRS and CDR2 YFSETQ. V was pared by 0 bases and J by 10 bases, with 10 bases between. The CDR3 sequence: CASSLGPSGAFF. The CDR3 coding sequence is TGCGCCAGCAGCTTGGGACCCTCTGGAGCTTTCTTT.